These 10 T cell receptor beta chains were all obtained from the same sample, sequenced in a study of CD8 T cells in ankylosing spondylitis. TCRdb re-called the 5' RACE reads through MiXCR, storing one row per CDR3 protein. This table has around 300,000 distinct CDR3 sequences, roughly 14% appearing once. Sample: blood, either unsorted or a sorted T cell fraction (not recorded which). The source is a male donor with ankylosing spondylitis or in good health (not recorded which).

This clonotype was seen many times. The rearrangement links TRBV5-1 to TRBJ1-2; no clear D gene. CDR1 is SGHRS, CDR2 YFSETQ, per germline. V lost 4 bases and J 4 bases, leaving 11 bases between the germline ends. The CDR3 sequence is 13 residues long. The CDR3: CASSPGGSYGYTF. The DNA for the CDR3 is TGCGCCAGCAGCCCCGGAGGATCCTATGGCTACACCTTC.

This clonotype was observed a handful of times. The rearrangement uses TRBV10-3 and TRBJ1-1, with D possibly matching TRBD1 (5 bases). Trimming cost V 6 bases and J 2 bases, with 7 bases left between them. The CDR3 extends over 12 amino acids. CDR1 is ENHRY, CDR2 SYGVKD, per germline. The CDR3 sequence: CAISGANTEAFF. CDR3 DNA: TGTGCCATCAGCGGGGCTAACACTGAAGCTTTCTTT.

J is TRBJ2-3 and V is TRBV12-3 or TRBV12-4; 11 nucleotides agree with TRBD2. The CDR3 is made up of 16 amino acids. Losses at the gene ends were 8 bases for V and 1 base for J; bases not matched to a gene: 8. The CDR3 DNA is TGTGCCAGCCGGCCGTCGGGACTAGCGGGCACAGATACGCAGTATTTT. This gives the protein CASRPSGLAGTDTQYF.

The table lists this clonotype with a few counts. This chain uses TRBV12-3 or TRBV12-4 with TRBJ1-6; no reliable D call. V gave up 5 bases and J gave up 7 bases, with 12 bases separating them. The CDR3 covers 14 residues. The CDR3 here is CASSLSTRNSPLHF. The CDR3 bases are TGTGCCAGCAGTCTCTCGACTCGAAATTCACCCCTCCACTTT.

The chain employs TRBV12-3 or TRBV12-4 and TRBJ2-5, with 8 bases fitting TRBD1. The CDR3 is made up of 15 amino acids. V shed 2 bases, J shed 5 bases, and the junction held 7 bases outside the gene matches. DNA of the CDR3: TGTGCCAGCAGTTTATACAGGGGGAGAGGGGAGACCCAGTACTTC. It codes for CASSLYRGRGETQYF.

This clonotype was seen more than once but under ten times. The chain combines TRBV29-1 with TRBJ2-4; TRBD2 matches 9 bases. The CDR3 is 14 residues long. From germline, CDR1 is SQVTM and CDR2 ANQGSEA. The ends lost 6 bases at V and 1 base at J; junction bases unmatched: 4. The chain's CDR3 is CSVGLAGAKNIQYF. CDR3 DNA: TGCAGCGTGGGACTAGCCGGGGCCAAAAACATTCAGTACTTC.

This clonotype was picked up a small number of times. V usage is TRBV20-1 and J usage is TRBJ2-3, with 7 positions matching TRBD2. The CDR3 extends over 14 amino acids. Germline V CDR1 and CDR2: DFQATT, SNEGSKA (reference sequence). Unmatched junction bases numbered 8, after V lost 0 bases and J lost 8 bases. The CDR3 DNA follows: TGCAGTGCTAGAGATCTTCGACTAGCTGGTACGCAGTATTTT. Its translation: CSARDLRLAGTQYF.

This clonotype was detected a few times. V and J are TRBV2 and TRBJ1-2; D is possibly TRBD1 (5 bases). Trimming took 0 bases from V and 8 from J, leaving 13 bases between them. The length of the CDR3 is 14 residues. Germline CDR1 is SNHLY and CDR2 is FYNNEI. The CDR3 reads CASSEASGTFGYTF. Here the CDR3 DNA reads TGTGCCAGCAGTGAAGCTTCCGGGACCTTCGGCTACACCTTC.

This clonotype was found a few times. The chain combines TRBV12-3 or TRBV12-4 with TRBJ2-7; D is unclear. The CDR3 sequence is 12 residues long. Trimming pared 6 bases from V and 2 bases from J, leaving 8 bases between. The CDR3 nucleotides read TGTGCCAGCAGACAACAGCCCTACGAGCAGTACTTC. Protein sequence: CASRQQPYEQYF.

This clonotype was observed a few times. The V and J genes are TRBV4-1 and TRBJ1-2; a weak D match, TRBD1 (6 bases). The CDR3 runs 15 residues. Germline V CDR1 and CDR2: MGHRA, YSYEKL. Trimming cost V 0 bases and J 7 bases, with 15 bases left between them. The CDR3 reads CASSQEQTGGRGYTF. CDR3 nucleotide sequence: TGCGCCAGCAGCCAAGAACAGACAGGCGGTCGTGGCTACACCTTC.